This note documents a single TCR beta chain sequence. Its antigen is as yet unknown. This entry comes from a study of identical twins. Whole-study results and caveats: The more abundant beta clonotypes in cord blood had fewer insertions, and memory repertoires did not show this. Modeled out-of-frame TCR alpha sharing in monozygotic twins fell below observed levels. Out-of-frame alpha sequences shared by twins showed excess low generation probability. There is a chance that invariant MAIT and iNKT cells partially muddied zero-insertion analyses.

Using its own MiXCR run on the 5' RACE reads, TCRdb lists one record per CDR3 protein. The sample holds roughly 1.6 million distinct CDR3 sequences, under 35% seen once. CDR3 length equals 13 residues. The germline CDR1 and CDR2 sequences are MNHEY and SVGAGI. This chain links TRBV6-5 with TRBJ2-4; TRBD2 matches at 8 bases. The J call is doubtful: the DNA matches TRBJ2-7 better. The receptor was derived from a newborn girl in good health. What was sequenced was cord blood. CDR3 in DNA: TGTGCCAGCAATCGAGGGGCGGGAGGCGAGCAGTACTTC. It translates to CASNRGAGGEQYF.